The TCR beta chain under discussion was sequenced for a study of shared clonotypes between healthy human individuals. This clone was detected only once. CDR1 and CDR2 (germline): SGHDT, YYEEEE. The V segment lost 3 bases and the J segment 5 bases; nucleotides outside the gene matches: 10. The CDR3 sequence is 15 residues long. TCRdb keeps only in-frame clones here, not all; method: immunoSEQ multiplex PCR. Of about 1.5 million clones listed, 95% to 99% are singletons. Sample: naive CD4+ T cells sorted from blood. Specified subset: CD45RA+ positively selected. This sequence originates from a man younger than 40 in good health. The chain recombines TRBV5-6 with TRBJ2-5; 7 positions match TRBD1. CDR3: CASSSRGTRLETQYF. In nucleotides, the CDR3 is TGTGCCAGCAGCTCCAGGGGGACGCGGCTCGAGACCCAGTACTTC.